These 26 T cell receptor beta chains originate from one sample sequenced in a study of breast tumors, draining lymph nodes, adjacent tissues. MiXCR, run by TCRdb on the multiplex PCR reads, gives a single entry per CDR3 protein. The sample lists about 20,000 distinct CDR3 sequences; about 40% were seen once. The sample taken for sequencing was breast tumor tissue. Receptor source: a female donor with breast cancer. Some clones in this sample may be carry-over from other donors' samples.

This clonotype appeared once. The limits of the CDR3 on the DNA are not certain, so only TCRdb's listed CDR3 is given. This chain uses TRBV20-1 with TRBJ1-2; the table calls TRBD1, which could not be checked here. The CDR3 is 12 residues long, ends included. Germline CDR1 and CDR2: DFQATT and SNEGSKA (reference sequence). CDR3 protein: CSVGGGNYGSTF.

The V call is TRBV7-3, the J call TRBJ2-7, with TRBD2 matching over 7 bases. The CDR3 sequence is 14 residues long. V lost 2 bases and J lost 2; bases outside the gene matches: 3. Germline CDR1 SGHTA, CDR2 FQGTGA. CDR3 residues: CASSLGGETYEQYF. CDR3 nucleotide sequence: TGTGCCAGCAGCTTAGGGGGGGAAACCTACGAGCAGTACTTC.

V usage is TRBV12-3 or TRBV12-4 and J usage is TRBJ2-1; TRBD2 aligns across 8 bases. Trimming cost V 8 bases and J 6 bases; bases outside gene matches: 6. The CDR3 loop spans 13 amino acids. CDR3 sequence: CASQFGTSNEQFF. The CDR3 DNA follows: TGTGCCAGCCAGTTCGGGACTAGCAATGAGCAGTTCTTC.

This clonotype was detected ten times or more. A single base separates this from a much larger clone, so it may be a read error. CDR3: CASSLHRARTDTQYF. The DNA for the CDR3 is TGTGCCAGCAGCCTGCACAGGGCCCGCACAGATACGCAGTATTTT. The chain joins TRBV5-4 to TRBJ2-3; D may be TRBD1 (6 bases). V lost 4 bases and J lost 1, with 13 bases in between. CDR1 and CDR2 (germline): SGHNT, YYREEE (reference sequence). The CDR3 has 15 residues. The variable domain in full, with the rest retrieved from reference TRBV5-4 and TRBJ2-3, is ETGVTQSPTHLIKTRGQQVTLRCSSQSGHNTVSWYQQALGQGPQFIFQYYREEENGRGNFPPRFSGLQFPNYSSELNVNALELDDSALYLCASSLHRARTDTQYFGPGTRLTVL.

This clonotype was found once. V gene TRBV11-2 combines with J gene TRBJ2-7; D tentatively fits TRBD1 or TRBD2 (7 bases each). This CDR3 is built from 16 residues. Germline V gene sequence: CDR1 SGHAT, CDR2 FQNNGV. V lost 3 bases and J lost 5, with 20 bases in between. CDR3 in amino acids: CASSLGQGGGPHEQYF. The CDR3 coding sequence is TGTGCCAGCAGCTTGGGTCAGGGGGGAGGGCCCCACGAGCAGTACTTC.

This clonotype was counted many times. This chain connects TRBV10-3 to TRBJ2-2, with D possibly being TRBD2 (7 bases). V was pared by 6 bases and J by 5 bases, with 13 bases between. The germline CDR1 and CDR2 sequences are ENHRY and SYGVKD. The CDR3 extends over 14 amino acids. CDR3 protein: CAIRGASGTGELFF. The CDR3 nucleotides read TGTGCCATCAGGGGGGCTAGCGGAACCGGGGAGCTGTTTTTT.

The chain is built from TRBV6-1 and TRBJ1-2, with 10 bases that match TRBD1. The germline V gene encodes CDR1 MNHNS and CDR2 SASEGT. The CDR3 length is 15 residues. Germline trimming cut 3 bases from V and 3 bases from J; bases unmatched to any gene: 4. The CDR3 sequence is CASSDIGTGDYGYTF. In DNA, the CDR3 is TGTGCCAGCAGTGATATCGGGACAGGGGACTATGGCTACACCTTC.

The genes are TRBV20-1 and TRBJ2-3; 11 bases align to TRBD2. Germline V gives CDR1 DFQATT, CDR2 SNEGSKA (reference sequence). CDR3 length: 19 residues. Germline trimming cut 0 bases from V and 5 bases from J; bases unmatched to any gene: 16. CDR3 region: CSARDLNEVAGGTEDTQYF. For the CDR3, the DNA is TGCAGTGCTAGAGATTTGAATGAGGTAGCGGGAGGGACGGAAGATACGCAGTATTTT.

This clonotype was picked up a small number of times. Here the CDR3 DNA reads TGTGCCAGCAGCAGGACTAGCGGATACAATGAGCAGTTCTTC. Translation: CASSRTSGYNEQFF. This chain uses TRBV7-2 with TRBJ2-1; TRBD2 aligns across 10 bases. The CDR3 covers 14 residues. The J segment lost 4 bases and the V segment lost 5 bases, leaving 2 bases of the junction unmatched. Germline CDR1 reads SGHTA; CDR2 reads FQGNSA.

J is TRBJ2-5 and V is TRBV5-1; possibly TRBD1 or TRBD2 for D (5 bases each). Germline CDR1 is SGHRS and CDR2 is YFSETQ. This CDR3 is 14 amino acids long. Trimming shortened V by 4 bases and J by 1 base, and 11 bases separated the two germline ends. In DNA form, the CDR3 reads TGCGCCAGCAGCGCCGGGACCTTCCAAGAGACCCAGTACTTC. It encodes CASSAGTFQETQYF.

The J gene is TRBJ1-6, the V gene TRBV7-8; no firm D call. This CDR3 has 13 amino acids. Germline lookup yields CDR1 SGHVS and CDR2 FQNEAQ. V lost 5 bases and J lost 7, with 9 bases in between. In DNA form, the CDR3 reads TGTGCCAGCAGCCGGACGGGCAATTCACCCCTCCACTTT. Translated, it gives CASSRTGNSPLHF.

The chain's CDR3 is CASGIDGEQYF. CDR3 nucleotides: TGTGCCAGCGGGATTGATGGGGAGCAGTACTTC. The chain joins TRBV2 to TRBJ2-7, with unresolved D. V was clipped by 8 bases and J by 7 bases, with 12 bases between them. Germline loops: CDR1 SNHLY, CDR2 FYNNEI. This CDR3 has 11 residues.

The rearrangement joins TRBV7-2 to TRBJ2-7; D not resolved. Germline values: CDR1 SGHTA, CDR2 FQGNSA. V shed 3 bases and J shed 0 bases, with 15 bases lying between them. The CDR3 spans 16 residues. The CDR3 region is CASSLTATSSSYEQYF. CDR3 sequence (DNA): TGTGCCAGCAGCTTGACCGCGACCTCGAGCTCCTACGAGCAGTACTTC.

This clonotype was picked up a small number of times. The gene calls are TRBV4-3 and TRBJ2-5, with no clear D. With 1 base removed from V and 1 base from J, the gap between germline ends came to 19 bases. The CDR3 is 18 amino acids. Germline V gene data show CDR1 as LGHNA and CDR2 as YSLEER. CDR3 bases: TGCGCCAGCAGCCAAGCACACCTTAGCTCCCCAACCCAAGAGACCCAGTACTTC. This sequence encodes CASSQAHLSSPTQETQYF.

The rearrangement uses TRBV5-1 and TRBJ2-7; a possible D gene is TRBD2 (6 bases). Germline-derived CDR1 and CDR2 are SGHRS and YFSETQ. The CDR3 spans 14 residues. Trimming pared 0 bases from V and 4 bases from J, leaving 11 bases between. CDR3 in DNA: TGCGCCAGCAGCTTGGCTCGGGGGACTTACGAGCAGTACTTC. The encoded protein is CASSLARGTYEQYF.

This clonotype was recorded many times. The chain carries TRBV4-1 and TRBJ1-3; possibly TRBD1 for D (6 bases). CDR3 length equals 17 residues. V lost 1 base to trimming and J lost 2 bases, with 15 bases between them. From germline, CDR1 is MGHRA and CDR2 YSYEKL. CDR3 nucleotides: TGCGCCAGCAGCCAAGTCCAGGGGACCTTAACTGGAAACACCATATATTTT. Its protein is CASSQVQGTLTGNTIYF.

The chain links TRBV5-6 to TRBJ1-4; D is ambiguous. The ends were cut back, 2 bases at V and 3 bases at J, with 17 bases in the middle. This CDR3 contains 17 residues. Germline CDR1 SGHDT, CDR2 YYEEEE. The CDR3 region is CASSFLGYNSPNEKLFF. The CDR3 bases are TGTGCCAGCAGCTTTCTGGGATATAACAGTCCTAATGAAAAACTGTTTTTT. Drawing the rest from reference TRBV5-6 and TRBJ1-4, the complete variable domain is DAGVTQSPTHLIKTRGQQVTLRCSPKSGHDTVSWYQQALGQGPQFIFQYYEEEERQRGNFPDRFSGHQFPNYSSELNVNALLLGDSALYLCASSFLGYNSPNEKLFFGSGTQLSVL.

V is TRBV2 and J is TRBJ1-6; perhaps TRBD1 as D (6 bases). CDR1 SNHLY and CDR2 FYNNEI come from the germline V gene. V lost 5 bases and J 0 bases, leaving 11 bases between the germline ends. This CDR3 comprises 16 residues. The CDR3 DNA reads TGTGCCAGCAGTAACAGGGCGAGCTCCTATAATTCACCCCTCCACTTT. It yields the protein CASSNRASSYNSPLHF.

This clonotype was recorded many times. CDR3 residues: CASSLASGGTDTQYF. The DNA for the CDR3 is TGCGCCAGCAGCTTGGCCAGCGGGGGCACAGATACGCAGTATTTT. The chain recombines TRBV5-1 with TRBJ2-3; 7 bases align to TRBD2. V lost 0 bases and J lost 1; bases outside the gene matches: 2. The CDR3 is made up of 15 amino acids. Germline-derived CDR1 and CDR2 are SGHRS and YFSETQ.

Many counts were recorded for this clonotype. The CDR3 spells CASSLTRTTGELFF. CDR3 in DNA: TGTGCCAGCAGCTTGACCAGGACCACCGGGGAGCTGTTTTTT. This sequence joins TRBV5-6 and TRBJ2-2; D is unclear. CDR3 length: 14 residues. Trimming cost V 1 base and J 4 bases, with 8 bases left between them. The germline CDR1 and CDR2 sequences are SGHDT and YYEEEE.

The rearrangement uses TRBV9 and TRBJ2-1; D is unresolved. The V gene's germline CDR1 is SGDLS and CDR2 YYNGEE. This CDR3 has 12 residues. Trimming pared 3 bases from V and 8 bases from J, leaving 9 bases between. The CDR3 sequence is CASSGLRDEQFF. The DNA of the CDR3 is TGTGCCAGCAGCGGACTCCGAGATGAGCAGTTCTTC. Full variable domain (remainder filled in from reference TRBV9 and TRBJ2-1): DSGVTQTPKHLITATGQRVTLRCSPRSGDLSVYWYQQSLDQGLQFLIQYYNGEERAKGNILERFSAQQFPDLHSELNLSSLELGDSALYFCASSGLRDEQFFGPGTRLTVL.

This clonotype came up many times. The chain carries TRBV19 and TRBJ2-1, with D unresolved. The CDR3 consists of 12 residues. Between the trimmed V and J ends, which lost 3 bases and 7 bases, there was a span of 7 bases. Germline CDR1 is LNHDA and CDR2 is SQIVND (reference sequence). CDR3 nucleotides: TGTGCCAGTAGTATTAGTTCGAATGAGCAGTTCTTC. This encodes CASSISSNEQFF.

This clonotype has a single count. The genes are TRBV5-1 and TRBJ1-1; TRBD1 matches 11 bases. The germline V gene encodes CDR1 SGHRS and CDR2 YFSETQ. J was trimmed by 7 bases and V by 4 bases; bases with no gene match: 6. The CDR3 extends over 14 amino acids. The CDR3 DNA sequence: TGCGCCAGCAGCCGGGACAGGGGGACGGTTGAAGCTTTCTTT. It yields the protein CASSRDRGTVEAFF. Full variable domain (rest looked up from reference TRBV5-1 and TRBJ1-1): KAGVTQTPRYLIKTRGQQVTLSCSPISGHRSVSWYQQTPGQGLQFLFEYFSETQRNKGNFPGRFSGRQFSNSRSEMNVSTLELGDSALYLCASSRDRGTVEAFFGQGTRLTVV.

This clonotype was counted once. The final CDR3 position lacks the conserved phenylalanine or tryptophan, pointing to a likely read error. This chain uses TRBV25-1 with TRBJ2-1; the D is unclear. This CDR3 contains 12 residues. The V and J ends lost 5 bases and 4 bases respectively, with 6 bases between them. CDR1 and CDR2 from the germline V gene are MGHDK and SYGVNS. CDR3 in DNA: TGTGCCAGCAGTCGCTCATACAATGAGCAGTTCAGA. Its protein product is CASSRSYNEQFR.

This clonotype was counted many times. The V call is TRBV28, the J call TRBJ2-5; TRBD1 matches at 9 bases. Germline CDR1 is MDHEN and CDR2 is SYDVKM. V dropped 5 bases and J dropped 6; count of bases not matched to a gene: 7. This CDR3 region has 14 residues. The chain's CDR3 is CASSPGGTGKTQYF. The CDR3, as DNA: TGTGCCAGCAGTCCGGGCGGGACAGGGAAGACCCAGTACTTC.

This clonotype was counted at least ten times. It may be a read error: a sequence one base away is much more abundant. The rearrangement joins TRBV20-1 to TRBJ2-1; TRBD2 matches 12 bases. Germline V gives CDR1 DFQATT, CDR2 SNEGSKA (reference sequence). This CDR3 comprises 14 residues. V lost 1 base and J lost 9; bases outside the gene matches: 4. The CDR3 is CSARGLAGVTEQFF. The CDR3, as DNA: TGCAGTGCTAGAGGACTAGCGGGGGTCACTGAGCAGTTCTTC.